These 30 T cell receptor beta chains share one sample of origin, sequenced in a study of blood T cells in healthy people across ages. A second roughly 6 to 12 cycle PCR used barcoded and J-beta primers. TCRdb ran MiXCR on the 5' RACE reads and lists one entry per CDR3 protein. The table records more than 650,000 distinct CDR3 sequences, 25% to 30% of them present only once. Another study also made use of these data, one on T cells of mothers and their children.

The sample taken for sequencing was blood. These receptors originate from a boy younger than 18 in good health.

The chain uses TRBV3-1 and TRBJ1-1; TRBD1 might be the D (6 bases). With 4 bases removed from V and 5 bases from J, the gap between germline ends came to 14 bases. Germline assignment: CDR1 LGHDT and CDR2 YNNKEL (reference sequence). The CDR3 extends over 14 amino acids. The CDR3 DNA is TGTGCCAGCAGCCCCCTTCGGGGGGCTACTGAAGCTTTCTTT. The encoded protein is CASSPLRGATEAFF.

CDR3 in DNA: TGTGCCATCAGTCAAGACTGGGTCGAGCAGTACTTC. It yields the protein CAISQDWVEQYF. J is TRBJ2-7 and V is TRBV10-3, with unresolved D. Trimming left V 5 bases short and J 6 bases short, with 11 bases between. Germline loops: CDR1 ENHRY, CDR2 SYGVKD. The CDR3 sequence is 12 residues long.

This rearrangement joins TRBV7-9 to TRBJ2-1; D tentatively fits TRBD1 or TRBD2 (7 bases each). Per the germline V gene, CDR1 is SEHNR and CDR2 is FQNEAQ (reference sequence). This CDR3 has 16 amino acids. Trimming stripped 5 bases from V and 0 bases from J, with 14 bases between. This CDR3 reads CASSPGGGSSYNEQFF. CDR3 nucleotides: TGTGCCAGCAGCCCAGGGGGGGGTAGCTCCTACAATGAGCAGTTCTTC.

This clonotype was seen more than once but under ten times. The chain joins TRBV7-9 to TRBJ1-1, with 9 bases lining up with TRBD1. V lost 7 bases and J lost 5; bases outside the gene matches: 2. The germline V gene has CDR1 SEHNR and CDR2 FQNEAQ (reference sequence). The CDR3 consists of 12 residues. The CDR3 region is CASTDRGTEAFF. CDR3 coding DNA: TGTGCCAGCACCGACAGGGGGACTGAAGCTTTCTTT. Combining the CDR3 with reference TRBV7-9 and TRBJ1-1 gives the whole variable domain DTGVSQNPRHKITKRGQNVTFRCDPISEHNRLYWYRQTLGQGPEFLTYFQNEAQLEKSRLLSDRFSAERPKGSFSTLEIQRTEQGDSAMYLCASTDRGTEAFFGQGTRLTVV.

The V call is TRBV3-1, the J call TRBJ2-5; D gene unclear. Germline values: CDR1 LGHDT, CDR2 YNNKEL (reference sequence). CDR3 length: 14 amino acids. The germline V and J ends were trimmed by 1 base and 5 bases, with 11 bases remaining between them. CDR3 DNA: TGTGCCAGCAGCCAAGTAGTCGCATCCGAGACCCAGTACTTC. Protein: CASSQVVASETQYF.

The V call is TRBV7-8, the J call TRBJ1-1, with D perhaps matching TRBD1 (5 bases). The germline V gene encodes CDR1 SGHVS and CDR2 FQNEAQ. CDR3 length: 15 amino acids. V lost 5 bases and J 0 bases, leaving 13 bases between the germline ends. For the CDR3, the DNA is TGTGCCAGCAGCGGGTGGGCAGGGATGAACACTGAAGCTTTCTTT. This sequence encodes CASSGWAGMNTEAFF. The full variable domain, rest sourced from reference TRBV7-8 and TRBJ1-1, is GAGVSQSPRYKVAKRGQDVALRCDPISGHVSLFWYQQALGQGPEFLTYFQNEAQLDKSGLPSDRFFAERPEGSVSTLKIQRTQQEDSAVYLCASSGWAGMNTEAFFGQGTRLTVV.

This clonotype showed up just a few times. The genes are TRBV30 and TRBJ2-5, with 10 bases that match TRBD2. Germline CDR1 GTSNPN, CDR2 SVGIG (reference sequence). J was trimmed by 4 bases and V by 0 bases; bases with no gene match: 11. The CDR3 is made up of 17 amino acids. The DNA of the CDR3 is TGTGCCTGGAGTGTACGGCGGAGATCTAGCGGGAGAGAGACCCAGTACTTC. Residues: CAWSVRRRSSGRETQYF.

V is TRBV15 and J is TRBJ2-7; no clear D. Deletions cut 5 bases from V and 6 bases from J, with 20 bases between. The CDR3 spans 15 residues. Germline values: CDR1 LNHNV, CDR2 YYDKDF (reference sequence). CDR3 protein: CATSSSFPTLREQYF. CDR3 in DNA: TGTGCCACCAGCTCCAGCTTCCCCACTCTACGCGAGCAGTACTTC.

In its sample, this clonotype was seen a few times. The chain carries TRBV20-1 and TRBJ1-2; D ambiguous. With 5 bases removed from V and 0 bases from J, the gap between germline ends came to 10 bases. Germline loops: CDR1 DFQATT, CDR2 SNEGSKA (reference sequence). The CDR3 runs 13 residues. The DNA for the CDR3 is TGCAGTGCTTTGGCGGGCGCTAACTATGGCTACACCTTC. Its translation is CSALAGANYGYTF.

This clonotype occurred a few times. One end of the junction varies from germline; a read error may be responsible. The chain couples TRBV7-7 to TRBJ2-7; the match to TRBD2 covers 9 bases. The CDR3 has 15 residues. Germline V gene data show CDR1 as SSHAT and CDR2 as FNYEAQ (reference sequence). The CDR3 reads CASSPGLASSYEQYF. CDR3 bases: TGTGCTAGCAGCCCTGGACTAGCGAGCTCCTACGAGCAGTACTTC.

The CDR3 DNA reads as TGTGCCAGCACCCCGACACCCGCTAACTATGGCTACACCTTC. Residues: CASTPTPANYGYTF. The chain joins TRBV6-4 to TRBJ1-2, with D unresolved. CDR3 length equals 14 residues. Trimming left V 7 bases short and J 0 bases short, with 12 bases between. Germline assignment: CDR1 MRHNA and CDR2 SNTAGT.

This clonotype was counted ten times or more. V usage is TRBV28 and J usage is TRBJ1-6; 8 nucleotides match TRBD1. This CDR3 has 14 amino acids. V trimming: 3 bases; J trimming: 5 bases; junction bases outside the gene matches: 0. Germline values: CDR1 MDHEN, CDR2 SYDVKM. The CDR3 coding sequence is TGTGCCAGCAGTTTGGGACAGGATAATTCACCCCTCCACTTT. It yields the protein CASSLGQDNSPLHF.

V usage is TRBV5-6 and J usage is TRBJ2-2; 9 bases line up with TRBD1. This CDR3 is 16 amino acids long. V was clipped by 0 bases and J by 3 bases; unmatched bases: 3. Per the germline V gene, CDR1 is SGHDT and CDR2 is YYEEEE. CDR3 region: CASSLDRGQYTGELFF. The CDR3 bases are TGTGCCAGCAGCTTGGACAGGGGGCAGTACACCGGGGAGCTGTTTTTT.

The chain links TRBV7-2 to TRBJ2-5; D call uncertain. The DNA matches TRBJ2-1 better at its end, which makes the J call doubtful. The CDR3 extends over 14 amino acids. CDR1 and CDR2 (germline): SGHTA, FQGNSA. In DNA form, the CDR3 reads TGTGCCAGCAGCCCTCCCGGACCGTCCAATGAGCAGTTCTTC. It translates to CASSPPGPSNEQFF.

This clonotype was counted between two and nine times. The V and J genes are TRBV6-6 and TRBJ2-7; TRBD2 matches at 7 bases. The germline gives CDR1 MNHNY, CDR2 SVGAGI (reference sequence). The V segment lost 6 bases and the J segment 7 bases; nucleotides outside the gene matches: 9. This CDR3 spans 13 amino acids. In nucleotides, the CDR3 is TGTGCCAGCAGGCCTCTGGGGGGGGAAGAGCAGTACTTC. Its translation: CASRPLGGEEQYF.

This clonotype turned up a few times. This chain joins TRBV5-4 and TRBJ2-5, with D perhaps assigned TRBD1 or TRBD2 (5 bases each). V was shortened by 4 bases and J by 1 base, with 20 bases between the two germline ends. This CDR3 spans 17 amino acids. CDR1 SGHNT and CDR2 YYREEE come from the germline V gene (reference sequence). In DNA form, the CDR3 reads TGTGCCAGCAGCCAGCATGGGGAACGGGACCTCCAAGAGACCCAGTACTTC. Translation gives CASSQHGERDLQETQYF.

This clonotype has more than one count but fewer than ten. The chain joins TRBV9 to TRBJ1-4, with D maybe TRBD1 (6 bases). The germline CDR1 and CDR2 sequences are SGDLS and YYNGEE. This CDR3 spans 16 amino acids. The V gene lost 3 bases and the J gene lost 7 bases, with 19 bases spanning the gap. CDR3 DNA sequence: TGTGCCAGCAGCGCAGGACAGCCTGGATATGGTGAAAAACTGTTTTTT. As protein: CASSAGQPGYGEKLFF.

Concerning this clonotype: At one end, the junction sequence differs from germline, possibly due to a read error. The chain has TRBV10-3 and TRBJ2-3, with D tentatively TRBD2 (5 bases). In germline, CDR1 is ENHRY, CDR2 SYGVKD. The CDR3 sequence is 13 residues long. CDR3 protein: CAIGEVRADAQYF. CDR3 DNA: TGTGCCATCGGCGAAGTGCGGGCAGATGCGCAGTATTTT.

The V and J genes are TRBV6-6 and TRBJ1-2; D not resolved. This CDR3 comprises 14 residues. Germline CDR1 reads MNHNY; CDR2 reads SVGAGI (reference sequence). Trimming took 3 bases from V and 2 from J, leaving 10 bases between them. The CDR3 coding sequence is TGTGCCAGCAGTTATCCCGGTCCGAACTATGGCTACACCTTC. It yields the protein CASSYPGPNYGYTF.

In its sample, this clonotype was seen a few times. This chain joins TRBV29-1 and TRBJ1-4; 8 bases line up with TRBD1. V lost 6 bases to trimming and J lost 15 bases; unmatched junction nucleotides: 12. Germline CDR1 and CDR2: SQVTM and ANQGSEA. The CDR3 extends over 12 amino acids. The CDR3 is CSVGQGRGNVFF. The CDR3 nucleotides read TGCAGCGTCGGACAGGGCCGTGGAAACGTGTTTTTT.

This chain links TRBV29-1 with TRBJ2-7; D is unclear. Near its end, the DNA agrees better with TRBJ2-5, so the J call may be wrong. Germline-derived CDR1 and CDR2 are SQVTM and ANQGSEA. The CDR3 sequence is 13 residues long. This CDR3 reads CSVGISTQETQYF. Written as DNA, the CDR3 is TGCAGCGTTGGGATATCCACCCAAGAGACCCAGTACTTC.

The chain joins TRBV29-1 to TRBJ1-1, with 7 positions matching TRBD1. Germline CDR1 is SQVTM and CDR2 is ANQGSEA. This CDR3 region has 14 residues. J gave up 11 bases and V 1 base, and 13 bases lay outside the gene matches. This chain's CDR3 is CSVEGLGGGNGAFF. DNA for the CDR3: TGCAGCGTTGAAGGGTTGGGAGGGGGCAATGGGGCTTTCTTT.

The CDR3 loop reads CASSQWLQNEQFF. The CDR3 DNA sequence: TGTGCCAGCAGCCAATGGCTCCAAAATGAGCAGTTCTTC. This chain uses TRBV14 with TRBJ2-7; no definite D call. The J call may be wrong; the DNA end is better matched by TRBJ2-1. This CDR3 region has 13 residues. The germline V gene has CDR1 SGHDN and CDR2 FVKESK.

Only a few counts were recorded for this clonotype. The chain employs TRBV29-1 and TRBJ1-3; 7 bases line up with TRBD1. The CDR3 is made up of 14 amino acids. Germline-derived CDR1 and CDR2 are SQVTM and ANQGSEA. The J segment lost 2 bases and the V segment lost 5 bases, leaving 6 bases of the junction unmatched. The CDR3 sequence: CSVTGANTGNTIYF. CDR3 sequence (DNA): TGCAGCGTTACAGGGGCTAACACTGGAAACACCATATATTTT.

The J gene is TRBJ1-4, the V gene TRBV23-1; 8 nucleotides match TRBD1. TRBV23-1 is sorted into the ORF group, with uncertain function. V lost 6 bases to trimming and J lost 7 bases; unmatched junction nucleotides: 10. The length of the CDR3 is 15 residues. CDR3 residues: CASSRQGLRVEKLFF. The CDR3 DNA follows: TGCGCCAGCAGCCGACAGGGGTTGAGGGTTGAAAAACTGTTTTTT.

This chain uses TRBV5-1 with TRBJ2-3; D is unclear. The CDR3 is 12 residues long. The V gene's germline CDR1 is SGHRS and CDR2 YFSETQ. V shed 6 bases and J shed 5 bases, with 10 bases lying between them. CDR3 amino acids: CASKSPGDTQYF. The DNA for the CDR3 is TGCGCCAGCAAATCCCCCGGAGATACGCAGTATTTT.

This clonotype was seen more than once but under ten times. The CDR3 reads CASSGVGTGRRGYTF. The CDR3 region has the DNA TGTGCCAGCAGTGGAGTAGGGACAGGGAGAAGGGGCTACACCTTC. The V call is TRBV6-5, the J call TRBJ1-2; 9 positions agree with TRBD1. Per germline, CDR1 MNHEY and CDR2 SVGAGI. The length of the CDR3 is 15 residues. V trimming: 5 bases; J trimming: 8 bases; junction bases outside the gene matches: 12.

This clonotype was picked up many times. The genes are TRBV7-3 and TRBJ2-1; 7 nucleotides match TRBD2. V lost 6 bases, J lost 6 bases, and 5 bases stayed unmatched. Germline CDR1 SGHTA, CDR2 FQGTGA. The CDR3 length is 13 residues. This chain's CDR3 is CASSLASGNEQFF. As DNA, the CDR3 is TGTGCCAGCAGTTTGGCTAGCGGCAATGAGCAGTTCTTC.

The sample holds a few counts of this clonotype. The chain is built from TRBV4-1 and TRBJ2-7, with 9 bases fitting TRBD2. The germline V gene encodes CDR1 MGHRA and CDR2 YSYEKL. V lost 2 bases and J lost 2; bases outside the gene matches: 7. The length of the CDR3 is 16 residues. The DNA of the CDR3 is TGCGCCAGCAGCCAATCTGTAGCGGGGGAACCCTACGAGCAGTACTTC. Amino acid sequence: CASSQSVAGEPYEQYF.

This chain joins TRBV20-1 and TRBJ1-2; the match to TRBD1 covers 10 bases. CDR1 is DFQATT, CDR2 SNEGSKA, per germline (reference sequence). The V segment lost 0 bases and the J segment 5 bases; nucleotides outside the gene matches: 6. This CDR3 contains 15 residues. The CDR3 DNA follows: TGCAGTGCTAGAGATCGGGACAGGGGCAATTATGGCTACACCTTC. It encodes CSARDRDRGNYGYTF.